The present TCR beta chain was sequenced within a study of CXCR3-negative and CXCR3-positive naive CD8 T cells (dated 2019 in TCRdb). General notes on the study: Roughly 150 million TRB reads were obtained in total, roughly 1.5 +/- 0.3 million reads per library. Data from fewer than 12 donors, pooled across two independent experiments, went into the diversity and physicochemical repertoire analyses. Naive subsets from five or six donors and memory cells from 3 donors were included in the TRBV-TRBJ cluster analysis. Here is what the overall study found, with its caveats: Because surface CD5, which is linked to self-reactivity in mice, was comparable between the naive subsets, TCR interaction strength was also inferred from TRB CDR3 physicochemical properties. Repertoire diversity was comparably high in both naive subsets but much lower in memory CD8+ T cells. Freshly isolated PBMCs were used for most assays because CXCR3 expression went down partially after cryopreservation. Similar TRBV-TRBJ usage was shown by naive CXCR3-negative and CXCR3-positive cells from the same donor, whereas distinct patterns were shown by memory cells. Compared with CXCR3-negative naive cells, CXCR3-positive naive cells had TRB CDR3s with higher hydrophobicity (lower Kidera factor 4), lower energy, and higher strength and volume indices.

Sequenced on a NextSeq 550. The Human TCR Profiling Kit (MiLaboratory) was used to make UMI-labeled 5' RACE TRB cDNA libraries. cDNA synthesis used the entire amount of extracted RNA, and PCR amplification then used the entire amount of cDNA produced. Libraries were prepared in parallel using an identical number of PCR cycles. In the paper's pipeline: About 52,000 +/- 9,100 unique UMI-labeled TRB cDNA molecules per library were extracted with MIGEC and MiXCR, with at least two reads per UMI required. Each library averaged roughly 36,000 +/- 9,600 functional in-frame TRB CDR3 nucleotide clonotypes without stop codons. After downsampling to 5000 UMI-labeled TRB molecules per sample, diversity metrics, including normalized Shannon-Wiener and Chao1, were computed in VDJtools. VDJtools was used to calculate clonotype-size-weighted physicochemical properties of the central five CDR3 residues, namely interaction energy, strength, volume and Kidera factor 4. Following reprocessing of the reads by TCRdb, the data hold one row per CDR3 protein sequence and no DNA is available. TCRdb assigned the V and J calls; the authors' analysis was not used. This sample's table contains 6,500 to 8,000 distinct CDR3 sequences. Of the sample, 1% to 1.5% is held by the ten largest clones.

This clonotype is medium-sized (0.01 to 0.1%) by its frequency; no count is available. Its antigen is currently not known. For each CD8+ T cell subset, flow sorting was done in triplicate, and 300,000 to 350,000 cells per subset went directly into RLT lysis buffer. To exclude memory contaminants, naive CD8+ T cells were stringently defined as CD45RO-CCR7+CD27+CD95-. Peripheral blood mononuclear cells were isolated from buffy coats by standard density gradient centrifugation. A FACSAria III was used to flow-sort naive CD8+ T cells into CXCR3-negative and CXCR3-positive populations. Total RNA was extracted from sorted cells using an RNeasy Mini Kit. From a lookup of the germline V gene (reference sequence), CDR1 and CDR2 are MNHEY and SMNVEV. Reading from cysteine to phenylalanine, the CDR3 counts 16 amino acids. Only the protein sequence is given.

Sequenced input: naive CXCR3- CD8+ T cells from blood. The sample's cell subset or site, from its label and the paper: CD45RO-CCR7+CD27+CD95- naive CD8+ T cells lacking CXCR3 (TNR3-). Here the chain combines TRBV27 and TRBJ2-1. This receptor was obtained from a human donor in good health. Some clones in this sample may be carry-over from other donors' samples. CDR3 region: CASSFIGGGSYNEQFF.